Listed below are T cell receptor beta chains from one sample, sequenced in a study of blood T cell repertoires in COVID-19. The repertoire was sequenced with immunoSEQ multiplex PCR; TCRdb's copy has only in-frame clones and lacks some. The sample carries under 110,000 clones, over 70% recorded once. The sequencing input was peripheral blood. These receptors came from a human donor with acute or convalescent COVID-19. The donor label of this sample is uncertain. Both conserved end residues are part of each CDR3. Fields, in order: clone size, V gene, J gene, D gene, CDR3 protein, CDR3 DNA. The D gene is left open where the match is weak. The listing skips clone size in some rows; elsewhere it reads once, few, many or a size class.

-	TRBV7-2	TRBJ2-7	TRBD1	CASSPRTGGTYEQYF	TGTGCCAGCAGCCCACGGACAGGGGGGACCTACGAGCAGTACTTC
-	TRBV9	TRBJ1-6	-	CASSQGPGLQNSPLHF	TGTGCCAGCAGCCAAGGACCGGGACTGCAGAATTCACCCCTCCACTTT
-	TRBV6-1	TRBJ1-5	TRBD1	CASSDRGTADQPQHF	TGTGCCAGCAGTGATAGGGGGACAGCAGATCAGCCCCAGCATTTT
once	TRBV27	TRBJ1-1	-	CASSLSRANGPEAFF	TGTGCCAGCAGTTTATCGAGGGCGAACGGGCCTGAAGCTTTCTTT
-	TRBV14	TRBJ1-1	TRBD1	CASSHAGTGGRAAFF	TGTGCCAGCAGCCATGCCGGGACAGGGGGCAGGGCGGCTTTCTTT
many	TRBV4-1	TRBJ2-4	-	CASSHIHRDKNIQYF	TGCGCCAGCAGCCATATACACAGGGACAAAAACATTCAGTACTTC
few	TRBV9	TRBJ1-1	-	CASSVGTLAEAFF	TGTGCCAGCAGCGTAGGGACTTTGGCTGAAGCTTTCTTT
-	TRBV6-5	TRBJ2-1	TRBD1	CASSRQGFNNEQFF	TGTGCCAGCAGTCGACAGGGGTTTAACAATGAGCAGTTCTTC
-	TRBV5-4	TRBJ2-3	-	CASSLFWGLPTDTQYF	TGTGCCAGCAGCTTGTTCTGGGGGCTACCCACAGATACGCAGTATTTT
-	TRBV6-5	TRBJ1-2	TRBD1	CASSYQTGSGYGYTF	TGTGCCAGCAGTTACCAGACAGGGAGTGGATATGGCTACACCTTC
-	TRBV12-3/TRBV12-4	TRBJ2-5	TRBD1	CASSPQGFSMYF	TGTGCCAGCAGTCCACAGGGGTTCTCCATGTACTTC
once	TRBV3-1/TRBV3-2	TRBJ2-2	TRBD2	CASSQTSGGAAGELFF	TGTGCCAGCAGCCAGACTAGCGGGGGGGCCGCCGGGGAGCTGTTTTTT
-	TRBV9	TRBJ1-6	-	CASSPSTGWNSPLHF	TGTGCCAGCAGCCCAAGTACAGGGTGGAATTCACCCCTCCACTTT
-	TRBV2	TRBJ1-2	-	CASDRGTANYGYTF	TGTGCCAGCGATAGGGGTACCGCGAACTATGGCTACACCTTC
-	TRBV9	TRBJ1-1	TRBD1	CASSPVGTANTEAFF	TGTGCCAGCAGCCCTGTCGGGACAGCGAACACTGAAGCTTTCTTT
-	TRBV4-1	TRBJ1-1	-	CASSQEGARNTEAFF	TGCGCCAGCAGCCAAGAAGGGGCGAGGAACACTGAAGCTTTCTTT
-	TRBV28	TRBJ1-2	TRBD1	CASSQGTAYGYTF	TGTGCCAGCAGCCAAGGGACAGCCTATGGCTACACCTTC
-	TRBV12-3/TRBV12-4	TRBJ1-1	-	CASSPQRNTEAFF	TGTGCCAGCAGCCCGCAGCGGAACACTGAAGCTTTCTTT
-	TRBV2	TRBJ2-7	-	CASKNQRNSEQYF	TGTGCCAGCAAGAACCAGCGAAATAGCGAGCAGTACTTC
many	TRBV6-5	TRBJ1-2	-	CASSPGGIYGYTF	TGTGCCAGCAGTCCCGGGGGAATCTATGGCTACACCTTC
-	TRBV5-1	TRBJ1-4	-	CASSLASNEKLFF	TGCGCCAGCAGCTTGGCCAGTAATGAAAAACTGTTTTTT
-	TRBV18	TRBJ1-1	-	CASSAGENTEAFF	TGTGCCAGCTCAGCAGGGGAGAACACTGAAGCTTTCTTT
-	TRBV7-2	TRBJ1-5	-	CASSLTPRGQPQHF	TGTGCCAGCAGCTTAACCCCCCGGGGGCAGCCCCAGCATTTT
few	TRBV19	TRBJ1-4	-	CASSNGGTYEKLFF	TGTGCCAGTAGTAATGGAGGAACCTATGAAAAACTGTTTTTT
-	TRBV5-1	TRBJ1-4	-	CASSLGHNEKLFF	TGCGCCAGCAGCTTGGGACATAATGAAAAACTGTTTTTT
once	TRBV7-2	TRBJ1-5	-	CASSLRGNQPQHF	TGTGCCAGCAGCTTACGGGGCAATCAGCCCCAGCATTTT
-	TRBV6-6	TRBJ1-6	TRBD1	CASRTGQGAYNSPLHF	TGTGCCAGCAGAACGGGACAGGGGGCTTATAATTCACCCCTCCACTTT
-	TRBV3-1/TRBV3-2	TRBJ1-2	TRBD1	CASSHGGTGRIYGYTF	TGTGCCAGCAGCCATGGCGGGACAGGCCGTATCTATGGCTACACCTTC
-	TRBV29-1	TRBJ2-2	-	CSAGAENTGELFF	TGCAGCGCTGGGGCGGAGAACACCGGGGAGCTGTTTTTT
-	TRBV6-5	TRBJ2-1	-	CASSPGTYNEQFF	TGTGCCAGCAGTCCCGGGACTTACAATGAGCAGTTCTTC
-	TRBV12-3/TRBV12-4	TRBJ2-7	-	CASSLYGGGEQYF	TGTGCCAGCAGTTTATATGGGGGCGGCGAGCAGTACTTC
-	TRBV6-1	TRBJ1-5	-	CASSEAILIRQPQHF	TGTGCCAGCAGTGAAGCTATTTTAATCAGGCAGCCCCAGCATTTT
-	TRBV3-1/TRBV3-2	TRBJ2-3	-	CASSHYRSSSTDTQYF	TGTGCCAGCAGCCACTACAGGAGTTCTAGCACAGATACGCAGTATTTT
-	TRBV18	TRBJ2-1	TRBD1	CASSLDRGRNEQFF	TGTGCCAGCTCCCTCGACAGGGGGCGAAATGAGCAGTTCTTC
-	TRBV3-1/TRBV3-2	TRBJ2-1	TRBD2	CASSHPSYRTSANEQFF	TGTGCCAGCAGCCACCCATCATATCGGACTAGCGCCAATGAGCAGTTCTTC
-	TRBV6-5	TRBJ2-3	TRBD2	CASNPWGGDTQYF	TGTGCCAGCAACCCCTGGGGGGGGGATACGCAGTATTTT
once	TRBV6-2/TRBV6-3	TRBJ2-3	TRBD1	CASSYSWDRGWSTDTQYF	TGTGCCAGCAGTTACTCGTGGGACAGGGGATGGAGCACAGATACGCAGTATTTT
once	TRBV24-1	TRBJ1-6	TRBD1	CATSDLAGGVENSPLHF	TGTGCCACCAGTGATTTGGCAGGGGGCGTTGAAAATTCACCCCTCCACTTT
-	TRBV19	TRBJ1-1	-	CASSISSGAFF	TGTGCCAGTAGTATTTCCTCCGGGGCTTTCTTT
-	TRBV3-1/TRBV3-2	TRBJ1-5	-	CASSLGSNQPQHF	TGTGCCAGCAGCCTTGGCAGCAATCAGCCCCAGCATTTT
-	TRBV2	TRBJ1-1	-	CASSVSGVNTEAFF	TGTGCCAGCAGTGTATCCGGTGTGAACACTGAAGCTTTCTTT
few	TRBV28	TRBJ2-5	TRBD2	CASSTGTSQETQYF	TGTGCCAGCAGTACGGGGACTAGCCAAGAGACCCAGTACTTC
-	TRBV5-4	TRBJ1-6	TRBD1	CASSLEQGTHNSPLHF	TGTGCCAGCAGCCTGGAACAGGGGACCCATAATTCACCCCTCCACTTT
-	TRBV14	TRBJ1-4	-	CASSWTGKGEKLFF	TGTGCCAGCAGCTGGACTGGGAAGGGAGAAAAACTGTTTTTT
-	TRBV5-1	TRBJ2-1	TRBD1	CASSWTGGGSYNEQFF	TGCGCCAGCAGCTGGACAGGGGGTGGCTCCTACAATGAGCAGTTCTTC
-	TRBV5-1	TRBJ2-3	TRBD1	CASSLGDRERDTQYF	TGCGCCAGCAGCTTGGGAGACAGGGAACGAGATACGCAGTATTTT
few	TRBV19	TRBJ1-1	-	CASTSRQDLNTEAFF	TGTGCCAGTACTTCTAGACAGGACCTGAACACTGAAGCTTTCTTT
-	TRBV24-1	TRBJ2-3	-	CATSDLTFGGTDTQYF	TGTGCCACCAGTGATTTGACCTTCGGAGGCACAGATACGCAGTATTTT
-	TRBV20-1	TRBJ1-1	TRBD1	CSASRQGAEAFF	TGCAGTGCTAGTAGACAGGGCGCTGAAGCTTTCTTT
-	TRBV7-9	TRBJ2-5	TRBD2	CASSSLTSEARETQYF	TGTGCCAGCAGCTCTCTGACTAGCGAGGCCCGAGAGACCCAGTACTTC
-	TRBV5-6	TRBJ1-3	-	CASSPRLKNSGNTIYF	TGTGCCAGCAGCCCGAGACTGAAAAACTCTGGAAACACCATATATTTT
few	TRBV2	TRBJ1-2	TRBD1	CASSEEGDSPNYGYTF	TGTGCCAGCAGTGAAGAGGGGGACAGTCCTAACTATGGCTACACCTTC
once	TRBV3-1/TRBV3-2	TRBJ1-4	TRBD1	CASSRRQGAGTNEKLFF	TGTGCCAGCAGCCGGAGACAGGGGGCAGGCACTAATGAAAAACTGTTTTTT
-	TRBV14	TRBJ2-5	TRBD2	CASSRGLAETQYF	TGTGCCAGCAGTCGAGGACTAGCGGAGACCCAGTACTTC
-	TRBV4-1	TRBJ2-1	TRBD2	CASSQVSSGGYNEQFF	TGCGCCAGCAGCCAAGTTTCCAGCGGGGGGTACAATGAGCAGTTCTTC
-	TRBV24-1	TRBJ1-2	-	CATSDHHLTDGYTF	TGTGCCACCAGTGACCACCATTTGACAGACGGCTACACCTTC
-	TRBV24-1	TRBJ2-1	TRBD2	CATSDPMGLVANEQFF	TGTGCCACCAGTGACCCTATGGGACTAGTTGCAAATGAGCAGTTCTTC
few	TRBV9	TRBJ2-5	-	CASSAGSQETQYF	TGTGCCAGCAGCGCGGGGAGTCAAGAGACCCAGTACTTC
-	TRBV19	TRBJ2-5	-	CASSIVGGYQETQYF	TGTGCCAGTAGTATAGTTGGCGGGTACCAAGAGACCCAGTACTTC